These 25 T cell receptor beta chains share one sample of origin, sequenced in a study of cytomegalovirus exposure and HLA in healthy donors. Primers: 60 Vbeta forward and 13 Jbeta reverse. The repertoire was sequenced with immunoSEQ multiplex PCR; TCRdb's copy has only in-frame clones and lacks some. The sample lists under 200,000 clones; around 80% were seen once. Material for sequencing was PBMCs. These receptor sequences come from a human donor in good health.

This chain links TRBV5-1 with TRBJ2-5, with 7 positions matching TRBD1. J was trimmed by 1 base and V by 4 bases; bases with no gene match: 7. Germline CDR1 and CDR2: SGHRS and YFSETQ. This CDR3 contains 15 residues. CDR3 sequence: CASSVGQSSQETQYF. CDR3 in DNA: TGCGCCAGCAGCGTGGGACAGAGTAGCCAAGAGACCCAGTACTTC. Drawing the rest from reference TRBV5-1 and TRBJ2-5, the complete variable domain is KAGVTQTPRYLIKTRGQQVTLSCSPISGHRSVSWYQQTPGQGLQFLFEYFSETQRNKGNFPGRFSGRQFSNSRSEMNVSTLELGDSALYLCASSVGQSSQETQYFGPGTRLLVL.

The V call is TRBV5-1, the J call TRBJ2-3, with 11 bases that match TRBD2. Germline V CDR1 and CDR2: SGHRS, YFSETQ. Trimming cost V 4 bases and J 0 bases; bases outside gene matches: 4. The CDR3 sequence is 16 residues long. In nucleotides, the CDR3 is TGCGCCAGCAGCGTTCGACTAGCGGGGAGCACAGATACGCAGTATTTT. Its protein product is CASSVRLAGSTDTQYF.

The chain joins TRBV6-4 to TRBJ2-5, with 7 bases aligning to TRBD1. This CDR3 has 15 amino acids. Germline V lookup: CDR1 MRHNA, CDR2 SNTAGT. The trim removed 5 bases at V and 2 bases at J, leaving 8 bases unmatched. The CDR3 reads CASSLGPGQQETQYF. In nucleotides, the CDR3 is TGTGCCAGCAGTCTGGGCCCGGGACAGCAAGAGACCCAGTACTTC.

This clone appeared once. The genes are TRBV6-1 and TRBJ1-6; TRBD1 is a possible D gene (6 bases). V lost 5 bases, J lost 8 bases, and 16 bases lay in between. CDR3 length equals 15 residues. The germline V gene has CDR1 MNHNS and CDR2 SASEGT. The CDR3 DNA follows: TGTGCCAGCAGTACCGGGACACTAGATGATTCACCCCTCCACTTT. This sequence encodes CASSTGTLDDSPLHF.

This sequence joins TRBV29-1 and TRBJ2-1; 8 bases are shared with TRBD2. Trimming at V came to 4 bases and at J to 3 bases, leaving 8 bases not matched to a gene. The CDR3 extends over 15 amino acids. CDR1 is SQVTM and CDR2 is ANQGSEA in the germline V gene. The CDR3: CSVAGYSGDYNEQFF. CDR3 bases: TGCAGCGTTGCGGGATATAGCGGGGACTACAATGAGCAGTTCTTC.

CDR3 DNA: TGTGCCAGCAGTCGACAGGGGACTGAAGCTTTCTTT. Translating it yields CASSRQGTEAFF. The rearrangement links TRBV27 to TRBJ1-1, with 8 nucleotides matching TRBD1. V dropped 5 bases and J dropped 5; count of bases not matched to a gene: 1. This CDR3 region has 12 residues. Germline V CDR1 and CDR2: MNHEY, SMNVEV (reference sequence).

The chain joins TRBV4-3 to TRBJ2-1; 12 bases are a match to TRBD2. Per germline, CDR1 LGHNA and CDR2 YSLEER. V shed 6 bases, J shed 4 bases, and the junction held 4 bases outside the gene matches. CDR3 length: 15 amino acids. The CDR3 DNA sequence: TGCGCCAGCAGTCCCCTAGCGGGGGGGTACAATGAGCAGTTCTTC. It codes for CASSPLAGGYNEQFF.

The V call is TRBV5-1, the J call TRBJ2-2; 7 bases match TRBD1. The V segment lost 1 base and the J segment 7 bases; nucleotides outside the gene matches: 1. The CDR3 covers 13 residues. Germline V lookup: CDR1 SGHRS, CDR2 YFSETQ. DNA of the CDR3: TGCGCCAGCAGCTTGACAGGGGTCGGGGAGCTGTTTTTT. Its translation is CASSLTGVGELFF.

The V gene is TRBV4-3, the J gene TRBJ2-1, with TRBD2 identical over 12 bases. Germline-derived CDR1 and CDR2 are LGHNA and YSLEER. V lost 3 bases and J lost 8; bases outside the gene matches: 14. The CDR3 totals 18 residues. The CDR3 loop is CASSQEILAGGPGDEQFF. The DNA of the CDR3 is TGCGCCAGCAGCCAGGAGATACTAGCGGGGGGCCCTGGAGATGAGCAGTTCTTC.

This clone was seen a handful of times. This chain connects TRBV5-1 to TRBJ2-6; 9 bases are a match to TRBD2. CDR3 length equals 16 residues. J lost 4 bases, V lost 3 bases, and 5 bases had no gene match. CDR1 and CDR2 (germline): SGHRS, YFSETQ. In DNA form, the CDR3 reads TGCGCCAGCAGCTCTCTAGCGGGATCCGGGGCCAACGTCCTGACTTTC. This sequence encodes CASSSLAGSGANVLTF.

Only one count was recorded for this clone. The J gene is TRBJ1-2, the V gene TRBV4-3, with D possibly TRBD1 on 6 matching bases. Deletions cut 1 base from V and 1 base from J, with 13 bases between. This CDR3 comprises 16 residues. Germline loops: CDR1 LGHNA, CDR2 YSLEER. The CDR3 bases are TGCGCCAGCAGCCAAGTAGGTGGGGGCGTTAACTATGGCTACACCTTC. It specifies CASSQVGGGVNYGYTF.

CDR3 loop: CASSPRLGGGDTEAFF. CDR3 DNA sequence: TGTGCCAGCAGCCCCCGTTTAGGGGGGGGAGACACTGAAGCTTTCTTT. The chain uses TRBV9 and TRBJ1-1; D possibly corresponds to TRBD1 (6 bases). Germline lookup yields CDR1 SGDLS and CDR2 YYNGEE. The CDR3 runs to 16 residues. Trimming took 4 bases from V and 3 from J, leaving 19 bases between them.

The chain recombines TRBV6-5 with TRBJ2-1, with a weak D call TRBD1 (6 bases). This CDR3 contains 13 residues. V lost 7 bases and J 3 bases, leaving 10 bases between the germline ends. CDR1 is MNHEY, CDR2 SVGAGI, per germline. The CDR3 DNA reads as TGTGCCAGCAAGGGACATAACTACAATGAGCAGTTCTTC. Amino acids: CASKGHNYNEQFF.

The chain employs TRBV7-3 and TRBJ1-2; D is perhaps TRBD1 (5 bases). The CDR3 has 15 residues. Trimming shortened V by 2 bases and J by 4 bases, and 14 bases separated the two germline ends. Germline CDR1 SGHTA, CDR2 FQGTGA. CDR3 residues: CASSLGQGQLYGYTF. The CDR3 nucleotides are TGTGCCAGCAGCTTAGGACAAGGCCAACTCTATGGCTACACCTTC.

J is TRBJ2-7 and V is TRBV6-5, with TRBD1 identical over 7 bases. The germline CDR1 and CDR2 sequences are MNHEY and SVGAGI. The CDR3 loop spans 13 amino acids. The V segment lost 5 bases and the J segment 5 bases; nucleotides outside the gene matches: 6. The DNA for the CDR3 is TGTGCCAGCAGTGACAGGGTGGGGGACGAGCAGTACTTC. Amino acids: CASSDRVGDEQYF.

Only a few counts were recorded for this clone. The V and J genes are TRBV7-2 and TRBJ2-5; 11 bases map to TRBD2. The germline gives CDR1 SGHTA, CDR2 FQGNSA. This CDR3 spans 17 amino acids. V was pared by 5 bases and J by 5 bases, with 13 bases of the junction left unmatched. The CDR3, as DNA: TGTGCCAGCAGCCTCTACCCCCTAGCGGGGGGTGTGGAGACCCAGTACTTC. Protein: CASSLYPLAGGVETQYF.

The chain has TRBV7-6 and TRBJ1-4, with a tentative D call TRBD1 (6 bases). Germline loops: CDR1 SGHVS, CDR2 FNYEAQ. The germline V and J ends were trimmed by 2 bases and 0 bases, with 13 bases remaining between them. This CDR3 is 17 amino acids long. This CDR3 is CASSLLRTAATNEKLFF. Written as DNA, the CDR3 is TGTGCCAGCAGCTTACTACGGACAGCCGCAACTAATGAAAAACTGTTTTTT.

The chain couples TRBV6-1 to TRBJ2-2, with 11 nucleotides matching TRBD2. Germline lookup yields CDR1 MNHNS and CDR2 SASEGT. The CDR3 length is 15 residues. The V gene end was trimmed by 4 bases and the J gene end by 6 bases; junction bases not matched to a gene: 4. DNA of the CDR3: TGTGCCAGCAGTGCTAGCGGGGGGTTCGCCGGGGAGCTGTTTTTT. This encodes CASSASGGFAGELFF.

The rearrangement uses TRBV29-1 and TRBJ1-2; weak D call: TRBD1 (6 bases). The CDR3 sequence is 11 residues long. The germline CDR1 and CDR2 sequences are SQVTM and ANQGSEA. Trimming took off 3 bases at V and 7 bases at J, with 9 bases between the two ends. CDR3 protein: CSVEYRAGYTF. The DNA for the CDR3 is TGCAGCGTTGAGTACAGGGCTGGCTACACCTTC.

This chain uses TRBV9 with TRBJ2-1; 8 nucleotides align to TRBD2. Trimming took 0 bases from V and 7 from J; bases not matched to a gene: 6. Germline V gene lookup returns CDR1 SGDLS and CDR2 YYNGEE. The CDR3 totals 15 residues. The CDR3 protein is CASSVAGGLRNEQFF. Here the CDR3 DNA reads TGTGCCAGCAGCGTAGCGGGGGGGCTGCGGAATGAGCAGTTCTTC.

This chain uses TRBV2 with TRBJ2-1, with 9 bases aligning to TRBD2. V was pared by 6 bases and J by 3 bases, with 6 bases of the junction left unmatched. Germline V CDR1 and CDR2: SNHLY, FYNNEI. The CDR3 is 15 residues long. The CDR3 loop reads CASSTSGGFYNEQFF. In DNA, the CDR3 is TGTGCCAGCAGCACGAGCGGGGGGTTCTACAATGAGCAGTTCTTC.

This chain links TRBV18 with TRBJ2-7; tentative D call: TRBD1 (6 bases). Trimming shortened V by 3 bases and J by 5 bases, and 14 bases separated the two germline ends. Germline CDR1 and CDR2: KGHSH and LQKENI. The CDR3 is 14 amino acids. DNA of the CDR3: TGTGCCAGCTCACCTGGGACAAGTAAAGACGAGCAGTACTTC. This sequence encodes CASSPGTSKDEQYF.

The chain joins TRBV10-3 to TRBJ2-1; the D gene is possibly TRBD2 (7 bases). Germline values: CDR1 ENHRY, CDR2 SYGVKD. Between the trimmed V and J ends, which lost 2 bases and 7 bases, there was a span of 18 bases. The CDR3 consists of 16 residues. For the CDR3, the DNA is TGTGCCATCAGTGAGGAGGGGGGGGCGATTGATAATGAGCAGTTCTTC. This sequence encodes CAISEEGGAIDNEQFF.

The J gene is TRBJ2-3, the V gene TRBV6-5, with 8 positions matching TRBD2. V lost 5 bases, J lost 1 base, and 2 bases stayed unmatched. Germline CDR1 reads MNHEY; CDR2 reads SVGAGI. CDR3 length equals 14 residues. CDR3 sequence: CASSAGGGTDTQYF. The CDR3 nucleotides are TGTGCCAGCAGTGCCGGGGGGGGCACAGATACGCAGTATTTT.

The CDR3, as DNA: TGTGCCAGCAGCTTGGGAGAAGGGGCCATTATAGACGAGCAGTACTTC. Its translation: CASSLGEGAIIDEQYF. This sequence joins TRBV5-4 and TRBJ2-7, with TRBD1 as a possible D gene (5 bases). Deletions cut 0 bases from V and 5 bases from J, with 18 bases between. The CDR3 contains 16 residues. The germline V gene encodes CDR1 SGHNT and CDR2 YYREEE (reference sequence).